The rows below give T cell receptor beta chains drawn from one sample of a study of OX40 agonist ivuxolimab in advanced cancers. Sequencing was performed with immunoSEQ multiplex PCR; in TCRdb, only in-frame clones are kept and a portion is missing. Among around 59,000 clones listed, approximately 90% were seen once. This material consisted of CD4+ or CD8+ T cells sorted from blood, taken in a trial of the OX40 agonist ivuxolimab. These receptors were obtained from an adult with an advanced solid tumor such as melanoma, head and neck, liver or kidney cancer. Both conserved end residues are part of each CDR3. The D gene is left open where the match is weak. Size tells how often a clone was seen (once, few, many) or the class of an expanded clone, and some rows leave it out.

>TRBJ2-1|TRBD2|-|TRBV9
TGTGCCAGCAGCCCGAGCGGGACTTCCTACAATGAGCAGTTCTTC
CASSPSGTSYNEQFF
>TRBJ2-1|-|-|TRBV4-1
TGCGCCAGCAGCCAAGAAGTTGGCAGCTCCTACAATGAGCAGTTCTTC
CASSQEVGSSYNEQFF
>TRBJ2-3|-|-|TRBV27
TGTGCCAGCAGTTCCCTCAAGGAACATACGCAGTATTTT
CASSSLKEHTQYF
>TRBJ1-5|-|-|TRBV28
TGTGCCATCCGGGGTAAACACGAAACCTATAGCAATCAGCCCCAGCATTTT
CAIRGKHETYSNQPQHF
>TRBJ2-2|-|-|TRBV27
TGTGCCAGCAGTCTAGGGGGGACCGGGGAGCTGTTTTTT
CASSLGGTGELFF
>TRBJ1-2|TRBD1|-|TRBV2
TGTGCCAGGACGACAGGGAATATTAACTATGGCTACACCTTC
CARTTGNINYGYTF
>TRBJ2-3|-|-|TRBV13
TGTGCCTCCGCGGCTTTCGGAGATACGCAGTATTTT
CASAAFGDTQYF
>TRBJ2-3|TRBD2|-|TRBV4-1
TGCGCCAGCAGCCAAGAAGGTAGCGGGAGCACAGATACGCAGTATTTT
CASSQEGSGSTDTQYF
>TRBJ2-1|-|-|TRBV6-6
TGTGCCAGCAGTTACTCACAGGCGGCCAGTTTTGAGTTCTTC
CASSYSQAASFEFF
>TRBJ2-3|-|-|TRBV9
TGTGCCAGCAGCGTATCTCCCCAGCCCGATCCTGCAGATACGCAGTATTTT
CASSVSPQPDPADTQYF
>TRBJ2-1|-|few|TRBV7-2
TGTGCCAGCAGCGACCCGAGACTGTCATACAATGAGCAGTTCTTC
CASSDPRLSYNEQFF
>TRBJ2-1|-|-|TRBV5-6
TGTGCCAGCAGCTTGGCAGACAATGAGCAGTTCTTC
CASSLADNEQFF
>TRBJ2-1|-|-|TRBV27
TGTGCCAGCAGTGCCTCCGAGGAGCGGCCCCTGGGTGAGCAGTTCTTC
CASSASEERPLGEQFF
>TRBJ2-3|-|-|TRBV12-5
TGTGCTAGTGCGGGCGGACTTAGCACAGATACGCAGTATTTT
CASAGGLSTDTQYF
>TRBJ1-1|-|few|TRBV19
TGTGCCAGTAGTTTCGGACCCCAATGGGCTTTCTTT
CASSFGPQWAFF
>TRBJ2-1|TRBD2|-|TRBV27
TGTGCCAGCAGTTCTCGGATAGCGGGAGGGTACAATGAGCAGTTCTTC
CASSSRIAGGYNEQFF
>TRBJ1-1|-|few|TRBV6-5
TGTGCCAGCAGCCAAGACCGAGCAATGAACACTGAAGCTTTCTTT
CASSQDRAMNTEAFF
>TRBJ2-1|-|-|TRBV7-9
TGTGCCAGCAGCTACCCTATGGGAGTGGATGAGCAGTTCTTC
CASSYPMGVDEQFF
>TRBJ2-2|-|-|TRBV7-8
TGTGCCAGCAGCACGGGGAAAGTTGGGGAGCTGTTTTTT
CASSTGKVGELFF
>TRBJ2-7|-|-|TRBV13
TGTGCCAGCAGCTTAGTTCCCGAGGAGCAGTACTTC
CASSLVPEEQYF
>TRBJ2-1|-|-|TRBV11-2
TGTGCCAGCAGTAATTATGGGGTGTCTATAGATAACAATGAGCAGTTCTTC
CASSNYGVSIDNNEQFF
>TRBJ2-1|-|-|TRBV6-4
TGTGCCAGCAGTGAATATCTTTACAATGAGCAGTTCTTC
CASSEYLYNEQFF
>TRBJ2-1|TRBD1|-|TRBV7-9
TGTGCCAGCAGCTTAGTCGAGGGACAGGGGCAACATGAGCAGTTCTTC
CASSLVEGQGQHEQFF
>TRBJ1-2|-|-|TRBV5-6
TGTGCCAGCAGCCCTGGGACCGGACCCTATGGCTACACCTTC
CASSPGTGPYGYTF
>TRBJ1-5|-|-|TRBV4-1
TGCGCCAGCAGCCAAGGGCCAGGGAATCAGCCCCAGCATTTT
CASSQGPGNQPQHF
>TRBJ2-1|-|-|TRBV7-9
TGTGCCAGCAGCTCCCGCGGAAGTGAGCAGTTCTTC
CASSSRGSEQFF
>TRBJ2-7|TRBD2|-|TRBV10-2
TGCGCCAGCAGTGATACTTATATCCGGACTAGAGAGCAGTACTTC
CASSDTYIRTREQYF
>TRBJ1-1|-|-|TRBV19
TGTGCCAGTAGTATGGCCCCGGGGAACACTGAAGCTTTCTTT
CASSMAPGNTEAFF
>TRBJ2-3|TRBD2|-|TRBV6-6
TGTGCCAGCAGTGGGTCTAGCGGAATCACAGATACGCAGTATTTT
CASSGSSGITDTQYF
>TRBJ1-1|TRBD1|-|TRBV2
TGTGCCAGCAGGACAGGGGTGAACACTGAAGCTTTCTTT
CASRTGVNTEAFF
>TRBJ2-1|-|-|TRBV19
TGTGCCAGTAGCTTATGGGGTGAGCAGTTCTTC
CASSLWGEQFF
>TRBJ2-7|TRBD2|-|TRBV4-1
TGCGCCAGCAGCCAAGTGGCGGGAGACCACGAGCAGTACTTC
CASSQVAGDHEQYF
>TRBJ2-1|-|-|TRBV5-4
TGTGCTGTCTCTAGGGAGATCGCGTACAATGAGCAGTTCTTC
CAVSREIAYNEQFF
>TRBJ1-2|-|-|TRBV28
TGTGCCAGCAGTCACCGACGGCCCGTGGGGGGCTACACCTTC
CASSHRRPVGGYTF
>TRBJ2-1|TRBD2|-|TRBV7-3
TGTGCCAGCAGCTTAACGGGGTTAGCGGGAGAATCGGGTGAGCAGTTCTTC
CASSLTGLAGESGEQFF
>TRBJ2-3|TRBD2|-|TRBV7-6
TGTGCCAGCAGCTTAGGGGCGGGAGGGCCCGGAGATACGCAGTATTTT
CASSLGAGGPGDTQYF
>TRBJ1-1|TRBD1|-|TRBV7-8
TGTGCCAGCAGCCCGAAGGGCAGGGGGCACACTGAAGCTTTCTTT
CASSPKGRGHTEAFF
>TRBJ2-1|-|-|TRBV13
TGTGCCAGCAGTTCCCCGAAGAACAATGAGCAGTTCTTC
CASSSPKNNEQFF
>TRBJ2-1|-|-|TRBV9
TGTGCCAGCAGCCCGGAGGCATCTGAGCAGTTCTTC
CASSPEASEQFF
>TRBJ1-2|TRBD1|-|TRBV28
TGTGCCAGCAGTCTCCGGGACAGGGGATACTATGGCTACACCTTC
CASSLRDRGYYGYTF
>TRBJ2-5|-|-|TRBV7-9
TGTGCCAGCGGGATGGGTATAGGGTGGCAAGAGACCCAGTACTTC
CASGMGIGWQETQYF
>TRBJ1-2|-|-|TRBV7-9
TGTGCCAGCAGCTTTGACTACAAGGGCGCCTATGGCTACACCTTC
CASSFDYKGAYGYTF
>TRBJ2-3|TRBD2|many|TRBV6-5
TGTGCCAGCGGCGGACTAGCGGGAGGTGATACGCAGTATTTT
CASGGLAGGDTQYF
>TRBJ1-2|TRBD1|-|TRBV7-9
TGTGCCAGCTCCCAGGGGACAGGACACTATGGCTACACCTTC
CASSQGTGHYGYTF
>TRBJ2-6|TRBD1|-|TRBV7-9
TGTGCCAGCAGTTTCAGGGAACAGGGGACTGGGGCCAACGTCCTGACTTTC
CASSFREQGTGANVLTF
>TRBJ2-1|TRBD2|-|TRBV7-7
TGTGCTAGCAGCTATAGCGGGGGGAATGAGCAGTTCTTC
CASSYSGGNEQFF
>TRBJ2-7|-|-|TRBV29-1
TGCAGCGTTCAGACGGAAGCCTACGAGCAGTACTTC
CSVQTEAYEQYF
>TRBJ1-2|-|-|TRBV6-4
TGTGCCAGCGAATCCATTGGGGGGAACTATGGCTACACCTTC
CASESIGGNYGYTF
>TRBJ2-3|-|-|TRBV7-6
TGTGCCAGCAGCTTAGAATTGGTTCGGCCAGATACGCAGTATTTT
CASSLELVRPDTQYF
>TRBJ2-5|TRBD2|-|TRBV9
TGTGCCAGCAGCGTACTACTAGCGGGAGGGCCAGAGACCCAGTACTTC
CASSVLLAGGPETQYF
>TRBJ2-1|TRBD2|-|TRBV9
TGTGCCAGCAGCGTTCCCTCGGAAGGCGGGAGAGTGAATGAGCAGTTCTTC
CASSVPSEGGRVNEQFF
>TRBJ2-1|-|-|TRBV4-1
TGCGCCAGCAGCCAAGTGGGATACAATGAGCAGTTCTTC
CASSQVGYNEQFF